This TCR beta chain was recorded in a study of blood T cell repertoires in COVID-19. Profiling relied on immunoSEQ multiplex PCR, and the TCRdb table lists in-frame clones only, not all of them. The sample shows around 290,000 clones, around nine tenths of them seen only once. The CDR3 spans 15 residues. Germline CDR1 SGHNT, CDR2 YYREEE (reference sequence). With V trimmed by 4 bases and J by 5 bases, 12 bases remained unmatched. The chain employs TRBV5-4 and TRBJ2-7, with TRBD1 identical over 7 bases. The sample comprised PBMCs or T cells enriched from blood (not recorded which). The TCR comes from a woman aged 30 to 39 who had recovered from COVID-19. The DNA for the CDR3 is TGTGCCAGCAGCCGGAGTGGACAGGCGGTCAACGAGCAGTACTTC. Translation: CASSRSGQAVNEQYF.